This T cell receptor beta chain comes out of a study of patients and donors after allogeneic stem cell transplantation (TCRdb year 2020). Library generation was performed with RT-PCR. Sequencing was carried out with a NextSeq 550. Using fastp at Q25 and MiXCR, TCRdb reprocessed the public reads and kept productive beta chains. Under each unique CDR3 protein, matching rows form one entry showing the most common genes and DNA. This sample lists approximately 430,000 distinct CDR3 sequences; 16% were detected once. The ten largest clones represent about 7% of the sample. As concerns this clonotype: Its antigen specificity is not known. One base away there is no much larger clone; base qualities are not given.

The origin of this receptor is a human donor who was either an allogeneic HSCT recipient or a stem cell or donor lymphocyte infusion donor (not recorded which). It is not recorded whose cells these are; they may come from a transplant donor. Sequences were obtained from blood, either unsorted or a sorted T cell fraction (not recorded which).

The nucleotide sequence reads as follows: TGTGCCAGCCTCGGCACAGACACTGAAGCTTTCTTT. Translation gives CASLGTDTEAFF. Rearrangement joined TRBV3-1 to TRBJ1-1, with the D gene not clear enough to name. The V end loses 8 bases and the J end loses 3 bases, and a stretch of 10 bases separates them. Including cysteine and phenylalanine, the CDR3 has 12 amino acids. Kept here is only the CDR3 DNA, which spans 36 bases and is read in frame from base 1. According to the germline V gene (reference sequence), CDR1 reads LGHDT and CDR2 reads YNNKEL.